A selection of T cell receptor beta chains follows, all from one sample in a study of cytomegalovirus exposure and HLA in healthy donors. Sequenced by immunoSEQ multiplex PCR; TCRdb stores in-frame clones only, minus some. Of about 140,000 clones listed, about nine tenths are singletons. Input material: PBMCs. These receptors were taken from a man aged 18 to 35 in good health and CMV-seronegative. The CDR3 runs from the conserved cysteine through the conserved F or W. The D gene is left open where the match is weak. Size tells how often a clone was seen (once, few, many) or the class of an expanded clone, and some rows leave it out.

clone size	CDR3 length	D gene	V gene	J gene	CDR3 protein	CDR3 DNA
.	16	.	TRBV7-9	TRBJ2-7	CASSSTRAKSSYEQYF	TGTGCCAGCAGCTCCACTCGAGCTAAAAGCTCCTACGAGCAGTACTTC
few	13	.	TRBV28	TRBJ1-2	CASSADLFHGYTF	TGTGCCAGCAGCGCTGACTTGTTCCATGGCTACACCTTC
.	12	.	TRBV6-5	TRBJ2-1	CASSPRINEQFF	TGTGCCAGCAGCCCCAGAATCAATGAGCAGTTCTTC
once	15	TRBD1	TRBV7-9	TRBJ1-2	CASSTEDRGIWGYTF	TGTGCCAGCAGCACAGAGGACAGGGGGATCTGGGGCTACACCTTC
.	13	.	TRBV5-1	TRBJ1-2	CASSLSSGYGYTF	TGCGCCAGCAGCTTAAGTTCAGGGTATGGCTACACCTTC
.	16	.	TRBV19	TRBJ2-7	CASSMGTPSTSYEQYF	TGTGCCAGTAGTATGGGTACCCCCTCGACATCCTACGAGCAGTACTTC
.	15	.	TRBV10-3	TRBJ2-1	CAISAASKADNEQFF	TGTGCCATCAGTGCGGCCTCTAAGGCGGACAATGAGCAGTTCTTC
.	19	TRBD1	TRBV5-1	TRBJ2-1	CASSFPTGGRSGRRGEQFF	TGCGCCAGCAGCTTCCCGACAGGGGGCCGAAGCGGTCGGCGCGGTGAGCAGTTCTTC
.	20	TRBD1	TRBV6-7	TRBJ1-3	CASSYLSLKGDSPFGNTIYF	TGTGCCAGCAGTTACCTCTCTCTTAAGGGGGACAGCCCGTTTGGAAACACCATATATTTT
.	17	TRBD1	TRBV19	TRBJ1-2	CASSISGTETRGYGYTF	TGTGCCAGTAGTATCTCCGGGACAGAAACTAGAGGCTATGGCTACACCTTC
.	16	.	TRBV5-6	TRBJ2-7	CASSLGQGRSLSGQYF	TGTGCCAGCAGCTTGGGGCAGGGGCGGAGTCTCTCCGGGCAGTACTTC
.	15	TRBD1	TRBV25-1	TRBJ2-3	CASSNPGQGTDTQYF	TGTGCCAGCAGTAACCCCGGACAGGGCACAGATACGCAGTATTTT
.	13	TRBD1	TRBV6-1	TRBJ1-2	CASSVRDRSGYTF	TGTGCCAGCAGCGTCCGGGACAGGTCCGGCTACACCTTC
.	14	TRBD1	TRBV10-3	TRBJ1-1	CAIRGQGASTEAFF	TGTGCCATCAGGGGACAGGGGGCGAGCACTGAAGCTTTCTTT
.	15	TRBD2	TRBV7-8	TRBJ2-7	CASSATSGGTYEQYF	TGTGCCAGCAGCGCCACTAGCGGGGGCACCTACGAGCAGTACTTC
.	14	.	TRBV7-2	TRBJ2-7	CASSLAGGIYEQYF	TGTGCCAGCAGCTTAGCGGGAGGTATATACGAGCAGTACTTC
.	13	.	TRBV11-2	TRBJ2-4	CASSLSTINIQYF	TGTGCCAGCAGCTTAAGCACTATTAACATTCAGTACTTC
.	15	.	TRBV5-1	TRBJ1-3	CASSLGHNSGNTIYF	TGCGCCAGCAGCTTGGGGCACAACTCTGGAAACACCATATATTTT
.	18	TRBD2	TRBV11-2	TRBJ2-7	CASSPRLAGAILGGEQYF	TGTGCCAGCAGCCCGAGACTAGCGGGGGCCATACTAGGGGGAGAGCAGTACTTC
.	13	.	TRBV13	TRBJ2-1	CASSPGRYNEQFF	TGTGCCAGCAGCCCCGGCAGGTACAATGAGCAGTTCTTC
.	14	.	TRBV7-2	TRBJ1-5	CASSFKALYQPQHF	TGTGCCAGCAGCTTTAAAGCCCTGTATCAGCCCCAGCATTTT
.	17	TRBD1	TRBV23-1	TRBJ1-4	CASKDRGHPTTNEKLFF	TGCGCCAGCAAAGACAGGGGGCACCCCACAACTAATGAAAAACTGTTTTTT